These 16 T cell receptor beta chains came from one sample sequenced in a study of cytomegalovirus exposure and HLA in healthy donors. Primers included in the PCR were 60 Vbeta and 13 Jbeta primers. Clones were read by immunoSEQ multiplex PCR, and TCRdb kept only the in-frame ones, dropping some. Of 50,000 or so clones listed, over 65% were seen once; the top ten hold 30% to 40%. The sample comprised PBMCs. Source of these receptors: a middle-aged man in good health and CMV-seropositive.

V is TRBV6-6 and J is TRBJ1-6, with TRBD1 as a possible D gene (6 bases). The germline V and J ends were trimmed by 6 bases and 6 bases, with 15 bases remaining between them. Looked up from germline, CDR1 is MNHNY and CDR2 is SVGAGI (reference sequence). The length of the CDR3 is 15 residues. The CDR3 nucleotides are TGTGCCAGCAGACCCTCGACAGGCAGTAATTCACCCCTCCACTTT. This sequence encodes CASRPSTGSNSPLHF.

This chain joins TRBV4-1 and TRBJ2-1; TRBD2 matches at 7 bases. This CDR3 spans 15 amino acids. Germline V gene data show CDR1 as MGHRA and CDR2 as YSYEKL. The V and J ends lost 4 bases and 9 bases, in that order; junction bases with no gene match: 12. CDR3 coding DNA: TGCGCCAGCAGCCCCAAAATTGGCGGGGGTGGTGAGCAGTTCTTC. This sequence encodes CASSPKIGGGGEQFF.

The chain links TRBV6-5 to TRBJ1-5; possible D gene TRBD1, 6 bases. This CDR3 is built from 16 residues. Trimming left V 2 bases short and J 7 bases short, with 18 bases between. Germline V gene lookup returns CDR1 MNHEY and CDR2 SVGAGI. The chain's CDR3 is CASSYTNTQGRQPQHF. CDR3 DNA: TGTGCCAGCAGTTACACAAACACACAGGGAAGACAGCCCCAGCATTTT.

The chain combines TRBV6-1 with TRBJ1-1, with D maybe TRBD1 (6 bases). This CDR3 has 16 residues. V was pared by 1 base and J by 2 bases, with 14 bases between. CDR1 and CDR2 from the germline V gene are MNHNS and SASEGT. CDR3 amino acids: CASSEGTAPSNTEAFF. CDR3 bases: TGTGCCAGCAGTGAAGGGACAGCGCCTTCAAACACTGAAGCTTTCTTT.

The chain links TRBV11-2 to TRBJ2-7, with D possibly being TRBD1 (6 bases). V shed 5 bases and J shed 5 bases, with 7 bases lying between them. The CDR3 has 11 residues. Per germline, CDR1 SGHAT and CDR2 FQNNGV. This CDR3 is CASSHRDEQYF. CDR3 nucleotides: TGTGCCAGCAGCCACAGGGACGAGCAGTACTTC.

Points on this clone: At the DNA level, this CDR3 is encoded by other sequences in the same sample as well. The chain combines TRBV30 with TRBJ1-6; no reliable D call. Between the trimmed V and J ends, which lost 0 bases and 13 bases, there was a span of 13 bases. Germline V gives CDR1 GTSNPN, CDR2 SVGIG (reference sequence). This CDR3 spans 13 amino acids. CDR3 in DNA: TGTGCCTGGAGTGTAGGGAGGGCTTCCCCCCTCCACTTT. Protein product: CAWSVGRASPLHF.

The chain links TRBV7-9 to TRBJ1-2, with D hard to call. The V gene's germline CDR1 is SEHNR and CDR2 FQNEAQ (reference sequence). The CDR3 runs 13 residues. V dropped 3 bases and J dropped 4 bases, with 9 bases sitting between them. The CDR3 spells CASSFEGRYGYTF. The CDR3 DNA sequence: TGTGCCAGCAGCTTTGAGGGTCGCTATGGCTACACCTTC.

The CDR3 DNA reads as TGTGCCTGGAGTCTTGAAGGGAGGGGCTACACCTTC. Amino acid sequence: CAWSLEGRGYTF. The chain is built from TRBV30 and TRBJ1-2; D not resolved. V lost 2 bases and J lost 8, with 12 bases in between. Germline V gives CDR1 GTSNPN, CDR2 SVGIG (reference sequence). CDR3 length equals 12 residues. Combining the CDR3 with reference TRBV30 and TRBJ1-2 gives the whole variable domain SQTIHQWPATLVQPVGSPLSLECTVEGTSNPNLYWYRQAAGRGLQLLFYSVGIGQISSEVPQNLSASRPQDRQFILSSKKLLLSDSGFYLCAWSLEGRGYTFGSGTRLTVV.

This clone was seen once. V is TRBV11-2 and J is TRBJ2-3, with D possibly matching TRBD2 (6 bases). Trimming pared 5 bases from V and 3 bases from J, leaving 12 bases between. CDR3 length: 14 residues. Looked up from germline, CDR1 is SGHAT and CDR2 is FQNNGV. CDR3 DNA: TGTGCCAGCAGCCCCCGACTAGTAACAGATACGCAGTATTTT. The encoded protein is CASSPRLVTDTQYF.

The V gene is TRBV6-5, the J gene TRBJ1-1; D may be TRBD1 (6 bases). The CDR3 loop spans 14 amino acids. Germline V gene lookup returns CDR1 MNHEY and CDR2 SVGAGI. Trimming left V 5 bases short and J 5 bases short, with 15 bases between. CDR3 bases: TGTGCCAGCAGTGAGGAAGGGGGTTGGACTGAAGCTTTCTTT. Translating it yields CASSEEGGWTEAFF.

There are a few counts of this clone. This rearrangement joins TRBV5-1 to TRBJ1-4; 9 bases fit TRBD1. Per germline, CDR1 SGHRS and CDR2 YFSETQ. The V and J ends lost 4 bases and 2 bases, in that order; junction bases with no gene match: 18. This CDR3 has 20 residues. DNA for the CDR3: TGCGCCAGCAGCAGTGGATTCCGGGACAGGGTTGGTATGACTAATGAAAAACTGTTTTTT. This sequence encodes CASSSGFRDRVGMTNEKLFF.

This clone showed up just a few times. The chain combines TRBV7-9 with TRBJ1-1; 11 nucleotides match TRBD1. V dropped 5 bases and J dropped 0; count of bases not matched to a gene: 8. CDR3 length: 17 amino acids. From germline, CDR1 is SEHNR and CDR2 FQNEAQ (reference sequence). As DNA, the CDR3 is TGTGCCAGCAGCACCGGGACAGGGGGGTCCTTGAACACTGAAGCTTTCTTT. Protein: CASSTGTGGSLNTEAFF.

V and J are TRBV28 and TRBJ2-2; the D gene is possibly TRBD2 (6 bases). The CDR3 is 13 residues long. Germline V gene sequence: CDR1 MDHEN, CDR2 SYDVKM. Trimming left V 8 bases short and J 5 bases short, with 12 bases between. The CDR3 loop reads CASFVSGTGELFF. The CDR3 DNA follows: TGTGCCAGCTTCGTGAGCGGGACCGGGGAGCTGTTTTTT.

The chain has TRBV5-4 and TRBJ1-4; 8 bases fit TRBD1. CDR3 size: 15 residues. Germline loops: CDR1 SGHNT, CDR2 YYREEE (reference sequence). The junction had 5 bases not matched to a gene; V was cut back by 4 bases and J by 3 bases. The CDR3 region has the DNA TGTGCCAGCAGCCCGGACAGGGAACCTAATGAAAAACTGTTTTTT. It yields the protein CASSPDREPNEKLFF.

The gene calls are TRBV9 and TRBJ1-5; TRBD1 matches 7 bases. V shed 4 bases and J 5 bases; nucleotides not matched to a gene: 9. Germline assignment: CDR1 SGDLS and CDR2 YYNGEE. CDR3 length: 15 residues. The CDR3 loop reads CASSLTGEPYQPQHF. The CDR3 DNA reads as TGTGCCAGCAGCCTTACAGGGGAACCCTATCAGCCCCAGCATTTT.

The chain links TRBV30 to TRBJ2-2; 12 bases are shared with TRBD2. Germline lookup yields CDR1 GTSNPN and CDR2 SVGIG (reference sequence). The CDR3 runs to 15 residues. The trim removed 4 bases at V and 0 bases at J, leaving 0 bases unmatched. CDR3 protein: CAWTSGGANTGELFF. CDR3 DNA: TGTGCCTGGACTAGCGGGGGGGCGAACACCGGGGAGCTGTTTTTT.